This TCR beta chain was identified in a study of blood T cell repertoires in COVID-19. This CDR3 is 14 amino acids long. Germline CDR1 SEHNR, CDR2 FQNEAQ (reference sequence). With 1 base removed from V and 1 base from J, the gap between germline ends came to 7 bases. The authors' processing: Amplification of reference gene primers provided the estimated nucleated cell counts. Sequencing was performed with immunoSEQ multiplex PCR; in TCRdb, only in-frame clones are kept and a portion is missing. V, J and clone size are those of that table, while D and trimming were read from the DNA. Among approximately 31,000 clones listed, roughly 90% were seen once.

The sample consisted of peripheral blood. The chain joins TRBV7-9 to TRBJ1-1; no clear D. This clonotype was obtained from a man aged 60 to 75 with acute or convalescent COVID-19. The CDR3 sequence is CASSLGARNTEAFF. The CDR3 bases are TGTGCCAGCAGCTTAGGAGCACGGAACACTGAAGCTTTCTTT. Together with reference TRBV7-9 and TRBJ1-1, the CDR3 gives the full variable domain: DTGVSQNPRHKITKRGQNVTFRCDPISEHNRLYWYRQTLGQGPEFLTYFQNEAQLEKSRLLSDRFSAERPKGSFSTLEIQRTEQGDSAMYLCASSLGARNTEAFFGQGTRLTVV.